The rows below give T cell receptor beta chains drawn from one sample of a study of shared clonotypes between healthy human individuals. Assay used: immunoSEQ multiplex PCR; TCRdb lists only in-frame clones, some missing. The sample lists about 870,000 clones; 80% to 95% were seen once. Sequencing was performed on naive CD8+ T cells sorted from blood. The receptors were gathered from a man aged 25 to 40 in good health. The CDR3 runs from the conserved cysteine through the conserved F or W. Fields, in order: J gene, V gene, CDR3 protein.

J: TRBJ2-7; V: TRBV11-2; CDR3: CASSFSSGAYEQYF
J: TRBJ2-4; V: TRBV11-2; CDR3: CASSDGTGENIQYF
J: TRBJ2-5; V: TRBV11-2; CDR3: CASSLEFRGETQYF
J: TRBJ2-2; V: TRBV9; CDR3: CASSARGRGLTGELFF
J: TRBJ2-1; V: TRBV5-1; CDR3: CASTQSPNEQFF
J: TRBJ2-7; V: TRBV7-9; CDR3: CASSLAPSEGEQYF
J: TRBJ2-7; V: TRBV19; CDR3: CASSPGTAYEQYF
J: TRBJ2-5; V: TRBV7-3; CDR3: CASSAGQVGRETQYF
J: TRBJ2-5; V: TRBV2; CDR3: CASQDRTQETQYF
J: TRBJ2-1; V: TRBV9; CDR3: CASSVRTVNEQFF